This TCR beta chain is from a study of T cells in Graves' hyperthyroidism and ophthalmopathy. In the study overall: Specimen type is peripheral blood, collected at initial diagnosis prior to any treatment. Findings and limits, study-wide: Blood held most thyroid clonotypes expanded above 0.001 frequency.

TCR beta CDR3 region amplification was performed from RNA transcripts. The HTBI primer set served for first-round RT-PCR of the TCR CDR3. Via MiXCR, TCRdb re-called the multiplex PCR reads, giving one row per CDR3 protein. The sample lists about 840,000 distinct CDR3 sequences; roughly 40% were seen once. This clonotype was picked up a small number of times. What it binds is not known. Diagnostic assessment was based on clinical symptoms, serum thyroxine and TRAb, thyroid ultrasound and orbital computed tomography. The source of the PBMCs was less than 12 ml of fresh peripheral blood. The source material was blood. This TCR was recovered from a young man with Graves' hyperthyroidism.

The CDR3 region has the DNA TGTGCCAGCAGCTCCGGGACAGGGGGAGTAAACACTGAAGCTTTCTTT. It codes for CASSSGTGGVNTEAFF. The chain uses TRBV7-6 and TRBJ1-1; 11 bases fit TRBD1. V dropped 4 bases and J dropped 2; count of bases not matched to a gene: 6. The V gene's germline CDR1 is SGHVS and CDR2 FNYEAQ. The CDR3 covers 16 residues.